These T cell receptor beta chains were read from a single sample in a study of T cell responses to AZD1222 COVID-19 vaccine. The data were produced by immunoSEQ multiplex PCR, yet TCRdb's version contains in-frame clones alone and is incomplete. The sample holds over 100,000 clones, around nine tenths seen once. This sample comprised peripheral blood, obtained on day 0 of AZD1222 vaccination. These TCRs come from an adult in good health. The CDR3 runs from the conserved cysteine through the conserved F or W. D genes are given only for firm matches. Only some rows state a clone size, as once, few, many or a class for expanded clones.

j_call | clone_size | d_call | cdr3_length | v_call | cdr3_aa | cdr3_nt
TRBJ2-1 | - | TRBD2 | 15 | TRBV7-3 | CASSPSAGGYNEQFF | TGTGCCAGCAGCCCCTCAGCGGGAGGCTACAATGAGCAGTTCTTC
TRBJ1-1 | - | TRBD1 | 15 | TRBV5-4 | CASSLAGQGVTEAFF | TGTGCCAGCAGCTTGGCGGGACAGGGGGTAACTGAAGCTTTCTTT
TRBJ1-6 | - | TRBD1 | 16 | TRBV6-1 | CASSEGTGALISPLHF | TGTGCCAGCAGTGAAGGGACAGGGGCATTAATATCACCCCTCCACTTT
TRBJ2-2 | - | - | 15 | TRBV9 | CASSVGEGATGELFF | TGTGCCAGCAGCGTAGGGGAGGGGGCCACCGGGGAGCTGTTTTTT
TRBJ2-3 | - | TRBD2 | 14 | TRBV6-2/TRBV6-3 | CASSYAGARDTQYF | TGTGCCAGCAGTTACGCGGGAGCAAGAGATACGCAGTATTTT
TRBJ2-6 | - | - | 16 | TRBV9 | CASSDKGGFGANVLTF | TGTGCCAGCAGCGACAAAGGGGGGTTTGGGGCCAACGTCCTGACTTTC
TRBJ2-1 | - | TRBD2 | 16 | TRBV18 | CASSPQRRGLAAEQFF | TGTGCCAGCTCACCACAGAGAAGAGGACTAGCGGCTGAGCAGTTCTTC
TRBJ2-6 | - | TRBD1 | 17 | TRBV20-1 | CSASTGATSSGANVLTF | TGCAGTGCTAGTACAGGGGCCACTAGCTCTGGGGCCAACGTCCTGACTTTC
TRBJ1-1 | - | - | 13 | TRBV19 | CASSMGGATEAFF | TGTGCCAGTAGTATGGGGGGGGCCACTGAAGCTTTCTTT
TRBJ1-1 | - | TRBD1 | 15 | TRBV16 | CASSRIGTGRPEAFF | TGTGCCAGCAGCCGAATTGGGACAGGGAGGCCTGAAGCTTTCTTT
TRBJ2-3 | - | - | 13 | TRBV12-3/TRBV12-4 | CASSFIRTDTQYF | TGTGCCAGCAGTTTTATCCGAACAGATACGCAGTATTTT
TRBJ1-1 | - | TRBD1 | 14 | TRBV5-1 | CASSITGGGTEAFF | TGCGCCAGCAGTATTACAGGGGGCGGCACTGAAGCTTTCTTT
TRBJ2-3 | - | TRBD2 | 16 | TRBV28 | CASRPIEAGATDTQYF | TGTGCCAGCAGACCTATAGAGGCGGGAGCCACAGATACGCAGTATTTT
TRBJ1-2 | - | TRBD1 | 17 | TRBV5-1 | CASSPREQGAPYRGYTF | TGCGCCAGCAGCCCCAGGGAACAGGGGGCTCCCTATCGGGGCTACACCTTC
TRBJ1-2 | - | TRBD1 | 16 | TRBV28 | CASSSWTGESNYGYTF | TGTGCCAGCAGTTCTTGGACAGGGGAAAGCAACTATGGCTACACCTTC
TRBJ2-3 | - | TRBD2 | 18 | TRBV11-2 | CASSPGLAGGPSTDTQYF | TGTGCCAGCAGCCCTGGACTAGCGGGAGGCCCGAGCACAGATACGCAGTATTTT
TRBJ1-6 | - | - | 16 | TRBV11-2 | CASSFGGRPNNSPLHF | TGTGCCAGCAGCTTCGGTGGCAGGCCCAATAATTCACCCCTCCACTTT
TRBJ2-7 | - | TRBD1 | 15 | TRBV5-4 | CASSPGQVASYEQYF | TGTGCCAGCTCCCCGGGACAGGTAGCCTCCTACGAGCAGTACTTC
TRBJ1-1 | - | - | 13 | TRBV6-2/TRBV6-3 | CASSYEGNTEAFF | TGTGCCAGCAGTTACGAAGGGAACACTGAAGCTTTCTTT
TRBJ2-1 | - | TRBD1 | 15 | TRBV19 | CASRLDRAAYNEQFF | TGTGCCAGTAGACTTGACAGGGCGGCATACAATGAGCAGTTCTTC
TRBJ1-2 | - | - | 11 | TRBV3-1/TRBV3-2 | CASSQLYGYTF | TGTGCCAGCAGCCAGCTCTATGGCTACACCTTC
TRBJ2-7 | - | TRBD2 | 14 | TRBV29-1 | CSVEGTSGSYEQYF | TGCAGCGTTGAAGGGACTAGCGGTTCCTACGAGCAGTACTTC
TRBJ2-7 | once | TRBD2 | 17 | TRBV5-8 | CASSSVLASGRRYEQYF | TGTGCCAGCAGCTCTGTATTAGCTAGCGGGAGAAGGTACGAGCAGTACTTC
TRBJ1-2 | - | - | 13 | TRBV6-6 | CAVGSGEKNGYTF | TGTGCCGTCGGATCGGGGGAGAAGAATGGCTACACCTTC
TRBJ1-2 | - | TRBD1 | 13 | TRBV19 | CAVRDRGTYGYTF | TGTGCCGTCCGGGACAGGGGAACCTATGGCTACACCTTC
TRBJ2-2 | - | - | 12 | TRBV3-1/TRBV3-2 | CASSWSTGELFF | TGTGCCAGCAGCTGGAGCACCGGGGAGCTGTTTTTT
TRBJ1-1 | - | TRBD1 | 15 | TRBV5-1 | CASSMGTAENTEAFF | TGCGCCAGCAGCATGGGGACAGCTGAGAACACTGAAGCTTTCTTT
TRBJ2-2 | - | TRBD1 | 14 | TRBV2 | CASSEDRAGGELFF | TGTGCCAGCAGTGAGGACAGGGCCGGCGGGGAGCTGTTTTTT
TRBJ1-3 | - | - | 13 | TRBV19 | CASSPEFGNTIYF | TGTGCCAGTAGTCCAGAATTCGGAAACACCATATATTTT
TRBJ2-7 | once | - | 18 | TRBV14 | CASSQLNRPAGGSYEQYF | TGTGCCAGCAGCCAACTTAATAGGCCGGCCGGAGGGTCCTACGAGCAGTACTTC
TRBJ1-1 | - | - | 13 | TRBV5-1 | CASSPGVETEAFF | TGCGCCAGCAGCCCCGGGGTCGAGACTGAAGCTTTCTTT
TRBJ2-5 | - | - | 13 | TRBV6-1 | CASSEGPKETQYF | TGTGCCAGCAGTGAAGGTCCGAAGGAGACCCAGTACTTC
TRBJ2-7 | few | - | 13 | TRBV2 | CASLGRETYEQYF | TGTGCCAGCTTGGGACGGGAGACCTACGAGCAGTACTTC